This T cell receptor beta chain comes out of a study of metastatic and nonmetastatic thyroid tumors. About the research overall: Malignant and benign thyroid patients had repertoires compared in peripheral blood and tumor or nodule tissue.

From germline, CDR1 is GTSNPN and CDR2 SVGIG (reference sequence). The CDR3 has 11 amino acids. The V end lost 3 bases, the J end lost 5 bases, and 7 bases lay between the germline ends. TCRdb re-analyzed the PCR reads through MiXCR. The repertoire holds fewer than 35,000 clones, about 30% seen once, with over 30% in the top ten. All patients reached thyroid surgery having received no treatment beforehand. The clonotype comes from a female donor with papillary thyroid cancer or a benign thyroid nodule (not recorded which). Some clones in this sample may be carry-over from other donors' samples. The source material was blood. The genes are TRBV30 and TRBJ2-5; D gene uncertain. The DNA of the CDR3 is TGTGCCTGGAGCCCCCGGGAGACCCAGTACTTC. This encodes CAWSPRETQYF.